This T cell receptor beta chain appears in the sequencing data of a study of cytomegalovirus exposure and HLA in healthy donors. Study results and limitations: Later findings reportedly placed an Asian-associated ancestry cluster below the approximately 670-donor mean for N-insertions. An observed cluster of highly shared sequence variants was recorded as a likely sequencing artifact. A later analysis found most CMV-associated TCR beta chains apparently HLA-restricted.

The study ran its PCR with 60 Vbeta and 13 Jbeta primers. This table comes from immunoSEQ multiplex PCR, and its TCRdb copy is limited to in-frame clones, with some not included. The data show some 150,000 clones, 75% to 85% seen once. This clone has only a few counts. Its antigen is undetermined. This clonotype was obtained from a woman aged 40 to 55 in good health and CMV-seronegative. The source material was PBMCs.

CDR3 nucleotide sequence: TGTGCCAGCTCACCAAGGGGCCCCCCGGACACTGAAGCTTTCTTT. Protein sequence: CASSPRGPPDTEAFF. This chain joins TRBV18 and TRBJ1-1, with D maybe TRBD1 (5 bases). Trimming stripped 2 bases from V and 3 bases from J, with 13 bases between. The CDR3 is 15 residues long. Germline lookup yields CDR1 KGHSH and CDR2 LQKENI.